The 9 T cell receptor beta chains listed next were all sequenced from one sample in a study of circulating and synovial CD4+ cells in juvenile arthritis. Sequencing used immunoSEQ multiplex PCR; TCRdb keeps in-frame clones, though not all of them. The data hold 30,000 to 40,000 clones, with about 96% observed a single time. The sequencing input was CD4+ T cells from blood. These receptors were collected from a human donor with juvenile idiopathic arthritis.

The chain joins TRBV7-9 to TRBJ1-2, with no clear D. The length of the CDR3 is 12 residues. Looked up from germline, CDR1 is SEHNR and CDR2 is FQNEAQ (reference sequence). V was shortened by 5 bases and J by 1 base, with 5 bases between the two germline ends. CDR3 protein: CASSLINYGYTF. Here the CDR3 DNA reads TGTGCCAGCAGCCTAATTAACTATGGCTACACCTTC.

This chain uses TRBV9 with TRBJ1-5; D gene uncertain. This CDR3 comprises 13 residues. V was shortened by 2 bases and J by 3 bases, with 6 bases between the two germline ends. Germline V gene lookup returns CDR1 SGDLS and CDR2 YYNGEE. The CDR3 here is CASSVDNNQPQHF. The CDR3 coding sequence is TGTGCCAGCAGCGTCGACAACAATCAGCCCCAGCATTTT.

In nucleotides, the CDR3 is TGTGCCAGCAGTGGAATTAAGGGAGGTGGCAATCAGCCCCAGCATTTT. Translating gives CASSGIKGGGNQPQHF. This chain connects TRBV2 to TRBJ1-5, with D unresolved. Per germline, CDR1 SNHLY and CDR2 FYNNEI. The CDR3 is made up of 16 amino acids. V was shortened by 4 bases and J by 2 bases, with 15 bases between the two germline ends. Looking up the rest from reference TRBV2 and TRBJ1-5 gives the full variable domain: EPEVTQTPSHQVTQMGQEVILRCVPISNHLYFYWYRQILGQKVEFLVSFYNNEISEKSEIFDDQFSVERPDGSNFTLKIRSTKLEDSAMYFCASSGIKGGGNQPQHFGDGTRLSIL.

The CDR3 DNA is TGTGCCAGCAGCGGAGGACTCCTCAGCATCACAGATACGCAGTATTTT. The encoded protein is CASSGGLLSITDTQYF. The chain couples TRBV9 to TRBJ2-3; the D gene is possibly TRBD2 (5 bases). The germline V gene has CDR1 SGDLS and CDR2 YYNGEE. The V end was cut by 3 bases, the J end by 2 bases, with 16 bases between. CDR3 length equals 16 residues. Full variable domain (outside the CDR3, taken from reference TRBV9 and TRBJ2-3): DSGVTQTPKHLITATGQRVTLRCSPRSGDLSVYWYQQSLDQGLQFLIQYYNGEERAKGNILERFSAQQFPDLHSELNLSSLELGDSALYFCASSGGLLSITDTQYFGPGTRLTVL.

This clone was recorded once. The chain couples TRBV6-5 to TRBJ2-3, with D possibly being TRBD2 (5 bases). The CDR3 totals 14 residues. Germline CDR1 is MNHEY and CDR2 is SVGAGI. The germline V and J ends were trimmed by 6 bases and 2 bases, with 12 bases remaining between them. The CDR3 sequence is CASSRAGDTDTQYF. The CDR3 coding sequence is TGTGCCAGCAGCCGGGCCGGGGACACAGATACGCAGTATTTT.

This clone was seen only once. CDR3 coding DNA: TGTGCCTCATTATCGCCAAACAGGGTTGAAAAACTGTTTTTT. Translation: CASLSPNRVEKLFF. The chain recombines TRBV19 with TRBJ1-4; D is perhaps TRBD1 (6 bases). The CDR3 is 14 amino acids. The V end lost 11 bases, the J end lost 7 bases, and 20 bases lay between the germline ends. Germline V gene data show CDR1 as LNHDA and CDR2 as SQIVND (reference sequence).

The chain's CDR3 is CASRIQGARGYTF. CDR3 bases: TGTGCCAGCAGAATACAGGGGGCGCGAGGCTACACCTTC. The chain joins TRBV2 to TRBJ1-2; 9 nucleotides align to TRBD1. The junction had 7 bases not matched to a gene; V was cut back by 6 bases and J by 8 bases. Per germline, CDR1 SNHLY and CDR2 FYNNEI. CDR3 length equals 13 residues.

The chain employs TRBV6-1 and TRBJ2-2; 8 bases are a match to TRBD1. Germline CDR1 MNHNS, CDR2 SASEGT. The V gene end was trimmed by 7 bases and the J gene end by 1 base; junction bases not matched to a gene: 2. CDR3 size: 14 residues. The DNA of the CDR3 is TGTGCCAGCATGGGACAGGTGAACACCGGGGAGCTGTTTTTT. Residues: CASMGQVNTGELFF.

This rearrangement joins TRBV19 to TRBJ1-6; 8 nucleotides match TRBD1. V trimming: 7 bases; J trimming: 8 bases; junction bases outside the gene matches: 7. From germline, CDR1 is LNHDA and CDR2 SQIVND (reference sequence). The CDR3 is 14 amino acids. The CDR3 protein is CASKRGQEDSPLHF. As DNA, the CDR3 is TGTGCCAGTAAGAGGGGACAGGAGGATTCACCCCTCCACTTT.